This TCR beta chain was identified in a study of cytomegalovirus exposure and HLA in healthy donors. Trimming shortened V by 2 bases and J by 4 bases, and 10 bases separated the two germline ends. This CDR3 contains 14 residues. Germline values: CDR1 SGHTS, CDR2 YDEGEE. Comments on this clone: What it binds is not known.

Researchers ran the PCR with 60 Vbeta and 13 Jbeta primers. Clones were sequenced by immunoSEQ multiplex PCR, and TCRdb holds only the in-frame ones, with some missing. The table lists tens of thousands of clones, about 80% of them singletons. Notes on the study in general: Presence/absence analyses treated sequencing depth as roughly uniform across donors. The study recorded 164 TCR beta chains that were cytomegalovirus-associated. By HLA locus, TCR association rates varied in a later analysis, with DRB1 showing the most and HLA-C the fewest. Prior analysis indicated that the majority of TCR beta V segments exhibited productivity approximately 87% or approximately 30% of the time.

The clonotype comes from a man aged 30-40 years in good health and CMV-seropositive. J is TRBJ1-5 and V is TRBV5-8; D remains ambiguous. The specimen was PBMCs. CDR3 DNA: TGTGCCAGCAGCTTTGATCACATGAATCAGCCCCAGCATTTT. Translated: CASSFDHMNQPQHF.